One and the same sample provided the 10 T cell receptor beta chains below, sequenced in a study of T cell responses to AZD1222 COVID-19 vaccine. Libraries were prepared by immunoSEQ multiplex PCR; TCRdb keeps only in-frame clonotypes and omits some of them. Of just under 55,000 clones listed, about 85% are singletons. Here the sequenced sample was peripheral blood, taken on day 0 of AZD1222 vaccination. The origin of the receptors is an adult in good health.

The V and J genes are TRBV5-5 and TRBJ2-2, with D tentatively TRBD1 (5 bases). This CDR3 has 15 amino acids. Germline CDR1 reads SGHKS; CDR2 reads YYEKEE (reference sequence). Trimming stripped 1 base from V and 6 bases from J, with 13 bases between. The CDR3 here is CASSLRSGMSGELFF. In nucleotides, the CDR3 is TGTGCCAGCAGCTTGAGGTCAGGGATGTCCGGGGAGCTGTTTTTT.

The count of this clone is one. The chain links TRBV7-6 to TRBJ1-5, with 9 positions matching TRBD1. With V trimmed by 5 bases and J by 4 bases, 6 bases remained unmatched. Germline values: CDR1 SGHVS, CDR2 FNYEAQ. The CDR3 is made up of 15 amino acids. CDR3 DNA: TGTGCCAGCAGCCCGGGACAGGGAGGGAATCAGCCCCAGCATTTT. Translating it yields CASSPGQGGNQPQHF. The full variable domain, completed using reference TRBV7-6 and TRBJ1-5, is GAGVSQSPRYKVTKRGQDVALRCDPISGHVSLYWYRQALGQGPEFLTYFNYEAQQDKSGLPNDRFSAERPEGSISTLTIQRTEQRDSAMYRCASSPGQGGNQPQHFGDGTRLSIL.

CDR3 loop: CASSLGAGTGGTEAFF. DNA for the CDR3: TGTGCCAGCAGCTTGGGCGCCGGGACAGGGGGCACTGAAGCTTTCTTT. The chain links TRBV5-4 to TRBJ1-1, with 11 nucleotides matching TRBD1. The trim removed 0 bases at V and 4 bases at J, leaving 5 bases unmatched. CDR3 length: 16 residues. Per the germline V gene, CDR1 is SGHNT and CDR2 is YYREEE (reference sequence).

The chain carries TRBV6-2 or TRBV6-3 and TRBJ2-4; 7 nucleotides line up with TRBD1. CDR3 length: 15 residues. Trimming removed 4 bases from V and 0 bases from J; junction bases left unmatched: 3. Germline V lookup: CDR1 MNHEY, CDR2 SVGEGT. The CDR3 is CASSWDSEAKNIQYF. CDR3 nucleotide sequence: TGTGCCAGCAGTTGGGACAGCGAAGCCAAAAACATTCAGTACTTC.

The chain is built from TRBV29-1 and TRBJ2-1; D remains ambiguous. There are 13 residues in the CDR3. Trimming cost V 4 bases and J 8 bases, with 15 bases left between them. Germline CDR1 and CDR2: SQVTM and ANQGSEA. Written as DNA, the CDR3 is TGCAGCGTTGTCTGGGCGAGGTGGGATGAGCAGTTCTTC. Encoded protein: CSVVWARWDEQFF.

This CDR3 reads CASSLMGPNTEAFF. CDR3 bases: TGCGCCAGCAGCTTGATGGGGCCCAACACTGAAGCTTTCTTT. The genes are TRBV5-1 and TRBJ1-1; D possibly corresponds to TRBD1 (5 bases). The CDR3 consists of 14 residues. V lost 1 base and J 2 bases, leaving 9 bases between the germline ends. CDR1 is SGHRS and CDR2 is YFSETQ in the germline V gene.

The rearrangement uses TRBV2 and TRBJ2-5, with D perhaps TRBD2 (5 bases). The CDR3 is 12 amino acids. CDR1 SNHLY and CDR2 FYNNEI come from the germline V gene. The V gene lost 8 bases and the J gene lost 2 bases, with 9 bases spanning the gap. CDR3 amino acids: CASEPGQETQYF. The CDR3 region has the DNA TGTGCCAGCGAACCGGGACAAGAGACCCAGTACTTC.

The chain links TRBV10-2 to TRBJ2-7, with 7 bases identical to TRBD2. V trimming: 4 bases; J trimming: 1 base; junction bases outside the gene matches: 10. Germline V gives CDR1 WSHSY, CDR2 SAAADI. This CDR3 is built from 16 residues. DNA of the CDR3: TGCGCCAGCAGTGGATCAGTATCGGGGGGTTCCTACGAGCAGTACTTC. Translation: CASSGSVSGGSYEQYF.

The genes are TRBV7-2 and TRBJ2-7; weak D call: TRBD2 (5 bases). CDR1 is SGHTA, CDR2 FQGNSA, per germline. This CDR3 region has 15 residues. V lost 3 bases and J 7 bases, leaving 19 bases between the germline ends. CDR3 bases: TGTGCCAGCAGCTTTGTCAACCTAGGACGCGGGGAGCAGTACTTC. It is translated as CASSFVNLGRGEQYF.

This clone has just a few counts. The rearrangement joins TRBV28 to TRBJ1-2; tentative D call: TRBD1 (6 bases). CDR1 MDHEN and CDR2 SYDVKM come from the germline V gene. V dropped 7 bases and J dropped 3 bases, with 21 bases sitting between them. There are 16 residues in the CDR3. As DNA, the CDR3 is TGTGCCAGCACTGGGGGGCAGGCATCGCCCTACTATGGCTACACCTTC. Protein: CASTGGQASPYYGYTF.